The T cell receptor (beta chain) described here comes from a study of blood T cell repertoires in COVID-19. About the research overall: PBMCs, B-cell-depleted T cells, or T cells provided the cDNA or gDNA that made up the material.

CDR3 length: 16 residues. CDR1 MNHEY and CDR2 SMNVEV come from the germline V gene (reference sequence). With 3 bases clipped from V and 6 bases from J, the junction kept 9 bases outside the gene matches. Authors' methods: Reference gene primer amplification in the assay estimated nucleated cell counts. TCRdb's copy holds only in-frame clones and misses some; the assay was immunoSEQ multiplex PCR. D and trimming were read from the DNA, whereas the V and J calls and clone size are those reported in that table. Of 130,000 or so clones listed, under 90% are singletons. The chain links TRBV27 to TRBJ2-1; 9 nucleotides line up with TRBD2. Sequenced: peripheral blood. The sequence was collected from a woman in her sixties with active or convalescent COVID-19. CDR3 in amino acids: CASSLARGGRGNEQFF. CDR3 sequence (DNA): TGTGCCAGCAGTTTGGCAAGGGGCGGGAGGGGCAATGAGCAGTTCTTC.